This record covers a single T cell receptor beta chain. Antigen specificity is unknown. This entry comes from a study of vaccination and CD4 T cells after COVID-19. Study information: Recovered patients in the cohort numbered six men and four women, two of them Hispanic.

Regarding the study as a whole: Among reactive clones from convalescent patients, a median 86.3% appeared only post-vaccination.

TCRdb ran MiXCR on the PCR reads and lists one entry per CDR3 protein. The table lists some 21,000 distinct CDR3 sequences, 50% to 60% of them singletons, with approximately 0.93% in the top ten. Per germline, CDR1 SGHNT and CDR2 YYREEE (reference sequence). Trimming cost V 5 bases and J 5 bases, with 16 bases left between them. The CDR3 extends over 14 amino acids. The sample consisted of CD4+ T cells from blood, taken before SARS-CoV-2 vaccination. The chain employs TRBV5-4 and TRBJ1-2, with D hard to call. This clonotype was sampled from a human donor who had recovered from COVID-19. CDR3 loop: CASSSGVGGYGYTF. CDR3 bases: TGTGCCAGCAGTAGCGGGGTGGGCGGGTATGGCTACACCTTC.